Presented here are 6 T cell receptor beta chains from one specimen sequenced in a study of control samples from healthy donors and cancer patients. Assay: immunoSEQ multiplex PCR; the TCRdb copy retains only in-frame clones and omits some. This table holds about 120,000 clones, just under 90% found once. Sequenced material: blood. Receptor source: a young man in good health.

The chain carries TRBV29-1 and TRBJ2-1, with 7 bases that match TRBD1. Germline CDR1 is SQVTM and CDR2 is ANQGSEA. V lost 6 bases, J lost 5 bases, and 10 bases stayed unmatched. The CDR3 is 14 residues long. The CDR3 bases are TGCAGCGTAGCCGTATTCGGGACAGACAATGAGCAGTTCTTC. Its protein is CSVAVFGTDNEQFF.

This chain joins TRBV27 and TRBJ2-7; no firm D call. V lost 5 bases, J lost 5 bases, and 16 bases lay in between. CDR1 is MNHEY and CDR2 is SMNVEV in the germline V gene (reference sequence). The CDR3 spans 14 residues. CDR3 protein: CASSATYISDEQYF. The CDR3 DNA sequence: TGTGCCAGCAGTGCGACCTACATTTCCGACGAGCAGTACTTC.

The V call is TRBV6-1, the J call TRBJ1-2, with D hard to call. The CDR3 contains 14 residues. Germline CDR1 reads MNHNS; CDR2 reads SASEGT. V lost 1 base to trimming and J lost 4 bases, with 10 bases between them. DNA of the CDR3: TGTGCCAGCAGTGAAGACGGCCGACCCTATGGCTACACCTTC. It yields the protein CASSEDGRPYGYTF.

The CDR3 sequence is CASNTRGDTEAFF. CDR3 sequence (DNA): TGTGCCAGCAACACGAGGGGGGACACTGAAGCTTTCTTT. This chain links TRBV6-5 with TRBJ1-1, with a tentative D call TRBD1 (6 bases). Looked up from germline, CDR1 is MNHEY and CDR2 is SVGAGI. V lost 7 bases and J 3 bases, leaving 12 bases between the germline ends. The CDR3 covers 13 residues.

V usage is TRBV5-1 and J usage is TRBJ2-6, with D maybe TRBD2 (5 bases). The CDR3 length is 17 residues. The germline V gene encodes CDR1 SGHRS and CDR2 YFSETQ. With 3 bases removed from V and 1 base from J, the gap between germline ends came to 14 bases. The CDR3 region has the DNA TGCGCCAGCAGCTCCGGACTCCTCTCTTCTGGGGCCAACGTCCTGACTTTC. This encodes CASSSGLLSSGANVLTF.

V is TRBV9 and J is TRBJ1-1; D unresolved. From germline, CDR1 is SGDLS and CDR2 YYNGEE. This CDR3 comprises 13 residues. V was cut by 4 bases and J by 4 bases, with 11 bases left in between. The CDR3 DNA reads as TGTGCCAGCAGCAGACTCCAAGGCACTGAAGCTTTCTTT. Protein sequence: CASSRLQGTEAFF.